This T cell receptor beta chain appears in the sequencing data of a study of CD8+CD57+ T cells in acquired aplastic anemia. For the study at large: Sorted cells (CD4+ and CD8+) yielded DNA amounts that averaged approximately 2.9 ug.

Patients sequenced had flow cytometry evidence of CD8+CD57+ cell expansion. The germline V gene encodes CDR1 SGDLS and CDR2 YYNGEE. V was clipped by 1 base and J by 0 bases, with 6 bases between them. CDR3 length equals 14 residues. It was genomic DNA that served as the template for profiling TCR beta VDJ and CDR3. TCRdb independently ran MiXCR on the reads; one entry per CDR3 protein. The sample records some 170,000 distinct CDR3 sequences, 70% to 80% being singletons. Sequenced: sorted CD4+, CD8+, or CD8+CD57+ T cells (not recorded which) from PBMCs. This receptor was taken from a human donor with aplastic anemia. This chain joins TRBV9 and TRBJ2-3, with a possible D match to TRBD2 (5 bases). The CDR3 bases are TGTGCCAGCAGCGTAAGCGGTAGCACAGATACGCAGTATTTT. This encodes CASSVSGSTDTQYF.